This T cell receptor beta chain was retrieved from a study of blood T cells in healthy people across ages. CDR3 length: 13 residues. Germline CDR1 and CDR2: SGHVS and FQNEAQ. J was trimmed by 6 bases and V by 6 bases; bases with no gene match: 5. Primers used in a second PCR of roughly 6 to 12 cycles were a sample-barcoded 5' primer and a J-beta primer mix. Tags on each cDNA molecule came from a template-switch adaptor with 12 random nucleotides. Using its own MiXCR run on the 5' RACE reads, TCRdb lists one record per CDR3 protein. Among fewer than 2,000,000 distinct CDR3 sequences, around 35% were seen once, and the ten largest hold approximately 10%. Study-wide points: Strong correlation was found linking TCR beta diversity to naive T cell percentage. In older individuals, TCR beta diversity per million T cells was lower, falling roughly linearly with age.

This clonotype showed up many times. Its antigen is not identified. The sequenced sample consisted of blood. The TCR sequence derives from a woman in her thirties in good health. The V and J genes are TRBV7-8 and TRBJ2-5; 9 bases align to TRBD1. CDR3 coding DNA: TGTGCCAGCAGGATACAGGGGGCACAGACCCAGTACTTC. Residues: CASRIQGAQTQYF.